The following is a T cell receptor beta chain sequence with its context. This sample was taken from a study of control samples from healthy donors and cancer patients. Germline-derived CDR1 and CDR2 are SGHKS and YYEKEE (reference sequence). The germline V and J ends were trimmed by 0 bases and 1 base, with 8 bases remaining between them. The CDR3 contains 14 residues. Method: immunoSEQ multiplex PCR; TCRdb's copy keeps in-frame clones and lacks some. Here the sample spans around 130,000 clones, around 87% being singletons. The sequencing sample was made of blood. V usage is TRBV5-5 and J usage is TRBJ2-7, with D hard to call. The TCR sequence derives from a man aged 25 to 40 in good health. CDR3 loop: CASSLDRPSYEQYF. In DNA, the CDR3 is TGTGCCAGCAGCTTGGACAGACCGTCCTACGAGCAGTACTTC.